This passage covers 20 T cell receptor beta chains from one sample sequenced in a study of beta chain features in type 1 diabetes. Isolated RNA was reverse transcribed in full, so expressed TCRB transcripts were sequenced. Data came from immunoSEQ multiplex PCR; TCRdb stores just in-frame clones and leaves some out. The sample includes fewer than 550,000 clones, approximately 10% of them seen just once. The sequenced sample was naive CD4+ T cells from blood. The source of these receptors is a woman under 30 in good health.

The CDR3 region has the DNA TGTGCCAGCGGGCAAGTAGGGAAGGTCAACGTCCTGACTTTC. This gives the protein CASGQVGKVNVLTF. V gene TRBV2 combines with J gene TRBJ2-6; D is undetermined. With 8 bases removed from V and 9 bases from J, the gap between germline ends came to 17 bases. CDR1 and CDR2 from the germline V gene are SNHLY and FYNNEI. The length of the CDR3 is 14 residues.

This clone has only a few counts. The V gene is TRBV15, the J gene TRBJ1-1, with TRBD1 identical over 8 bases. The CDR3 totals 18 residues. V lost 1 base and J lost 0; bases outside the gene matches: 10. In germline, CDR1 is LNHNV, CDR2 YYDKDF (reference sequence). CDR3 sequence reads: CATSRGKGTGSLNTEAFF. The CDR3 DNA sequence: TGTGCCACCAGCAGAGGGAAAGGGACAGGTAGTTTGAACACTGAAGCTTTCTTT.

This sequence joins TRBV6-5 and TRBJ2-4; 7 bases are shared with TRBD2. The V gene's germline CDR1 is MNHEY and CDR2 SVGAGI. V dropped 6 bases and J dropped 6; count of bases not matched to a gene: 11. The CDR3 length is 15 residues. The CDR3 reads CASSLSGRDRNIQYF. As DNA, the CDR3 is TGTGCCAGCAGCCTATCAGGGAGGGATAGAAACATTCAGTACTTC.

This chain joins TRBV9 and TRBJ2-4, with TRBD1 identical over 10 bases. This CDR3 contains 11 residues. After removal of 9 bases from V and 9 bases from J, the junction contained 3 bases not matched to a gene. Germline values: CDR1 SGDLS, CDR2 YYNGEE. CDR3 sequence: CANRQGAIQYF. For the CDR3, the DNA is TGTGCCAACAGACAGGGGGCCATTCAGTACTTC.

Only a few counts were recorded for this clone. The chain is built from TRBV29-1 and TRBJ2-5; D call uncertain. V gave up 4 bases and J gave up 7 bases, with 19 bases separating them. This CDR3 is built from 14 residues. Germline V gene lookup returns CDR1 SQVTM and CDR2 ANQGSEA. The CDR3 is CSVVCPDAPRTQYF. The CDR3 DNA is TGCAGCGTTGTCTGCCCAGACGCACCGCGGACCCAGTACTTC.

In its sample, this clone was seen a few times. This specimen includes other DNA sequences encoding the same CDR3. The chain employs TRBV7-9 and TRBJ2-3, with TRBD2 matching 8 bases. Germline trimming cut 5 bases from V and 3 bases from J; bases unmatched to any gene: 4. Germline lookup yields CDR1 SEHNR and CDR2 FQNEAQ (reference sequence). This CDR3 is built from 14 residues. The CDR3 loop reads CASSPAGATDTQYF. The CDR3 nucleotides are TGTGCCAGCAGCCCAGCGGGAGCGACAGATACGCAGTATTTT.

V gene TRBV4-3 combines with J gene TRBJ2-3; D is unresolved. CDR1 LGHNA and CDR2 YSLEER come from the germline V gene. There are 16 residues in the CDR3. The germline V and J ends were trimmed by 0 bases and 3 bases, with 13 bases remaining between them. The CDR3 loop is CASSQDLVRRTDTQYF. In DNA, the CDR3 is TGCGCCAGCAGCCAAGATCTAGTTAGGCGAACAGATACGCAGTATTTT.

This clone was detected a few times. This rearrangement joins TRBV20-1 to TRBJ1-2; D might be TRBD1 (5 bases). The CDR3 covers 11 residues. V was shortened by 5 bases and J by 4 bases, with 8 bases between the two germline ends. Per germline, CDR1 DFQATT and CDR2 SNEGSKA (reference sequence). The CDR3 loop is CSAARGYGYTF. DNA of the CDR3: TGCAGTGCTGCAAGGGGCTATGGCTACACCTTC.

This clone occurred a few times. The rearrangement uses TRBV5-1 and TRBJ2-1, with 7 bases fitting TRBD2. Trimming took 1 base from V and 15 from J; bases not matched to a gene: 10. The CDR3 is 13 amino acids. Germline values: CDR1 SGHRS, CDR2 YFSETQ. This chain's CDR3 is CASSLLAADIPFF. The CDR3 region has the DNA TGCGCCAGCAGCTTGCTAGCGGCGGATATCCCGTTCTTC. The full variable domain, its missing parts supplied by reference TRBV5-1 and TRBJ2-1, is KAGVTQTPRYLIKTRGQQVTLSCSPISGHRSVSWYQQTPGQGLQFLFEYFSETQRNKGNFPGRFSGRQFSNSRSEMNVSTLELGDSALYLCASSLLAADIPFFGPGTRLTVL.

The chain is built from TRBV7-9 and TRBJ1-2; TRBD1 is a possible D gene (6 bases). Trimming removed 5 bases at V and 7 bases at J, with 17 bases between. This CDR3 has 14 residues. Per germline, CDR1 SEHNR and CDR2 FQNEAQ (reference sequence). This chain's CDR3 is CASSPRPQGGGYTF. Written as DNA, the CDR3 is TGTGCCAGCAGCCCTAGACCACAGGGAGGTGGCTACACCTTC.

This clone turned up a few times. The J gene is TRBJ1-2, the V gene TRBV11-3; TRBD1 matches 7 bases. CDR1 is SGHNT, CDR2 YENEEA, per germline. This CDR3 is 14 amino acids long. Unmatched junction bases numbered 7, after V lost 4 bases and J lost 5 bases. CDR3 DNA sequence: TGTGCCAGCAGCTCTAGACAGGGAGAATATGGCTACACCTTC. Protein sequence: CASSSRQGEYGYTF.

V gene TRBV7-2 combines with J gene TRBJ2-7; D could derive from TRBD1 or TRBD2 (6 bases each). The V end was cut by 5 bases, the J end by 2 bases, with 10 bases between. This CDR3 spans 13 amino acids. The germline V gene encodes CDR1 SGHTA and CDR2 FQGNSA. The CDR3 DNA reads TGTGCCAGCAGCCGGAGGGGGGCCTACGAGCAGTACTTC. As protein: CASSRRGAYEQYF.

This chain links TRBV13 with TRBJ1-6; 8 bases fit TRBD1. This CDR3 has 15 amino acids. V lost 2 bases and J lost 10; bases outside the gene matches: 7. Germline V gives CDR1 PRHDT, CDR2 FYEKMQ (reference sequence). Here the CDR3 reads CASSLYQGAGSPLHF. The CDR3 coding sequence is TGTGCCAGCAGCTTATATCAGGGGGCAGGGTCACCCCTCCACTTT.

Only a few counts were recorded for this clone. The chain carries TRBV9 and TRBJ1-2; the D is unclear. Trimming shortened V by 0 bases and J by 3 bases, and 12 bases separated the two germline ends. The CDR3 spans 15 residues. Looked up from germline, CDR1 is SGDLS and CDR2 is YYNGEE. The CDR3 DNA follows: TGTGCCAGCAGCGTAGGTGCTGGGCAAGACTATGGCTACACCTTC. Encoded protein: CASSVGAGQDYGYTF.

For this clone: One junction end disagrees with the germline gene, perhaps due to a read error. The identical CDR3 is also encoded by other nucleotide sequences in the sample. This rearrangement joins TRBV13 to TRBJ2-1; 9 nucleotides agree with TRBD1. Germline CDR1 PRHDT, CDR2 FYEKMQ (reference sequence). This CDR3 region has 12 residues. CDR3 bases: TGTGCCAGCAGCTTAGGTGGGGACAGGGCGCTCTTC. Protein: CASSLGGDRALF.

Worth noting for this clone: Other DNA sequences in the sample encode the same CDR3. The chain carries TRBV18 and TRBJ2-5; a weak D match, TRBD2 (6 bases). This CDR3 region has 14 residues. Germline V CDR1 and CDR2: KGHSH, LQKENI. Trimming removed 3 bases at V and 1 base at J, with 9 bases between. The CDR3 here is CASSPPAGQETQYF. The DNA of the CDR3 is TGTGCCAGCTCACCTCCAGCGGGCCAAGAGACCCAGTACTTC.

This clone came up a few times. The same CDR3 can be traced to other DNA sequences in this sample. The chain combines TRBV18 with TRBJ2-5; possible D gene TRBD1, 5 bases. There are 13 residues in the CDR3. Deletions cut 3 bases from V and 3 bases from J, with 8 bases between. Germline V CDR1 and CDR2: KGHSH, LQKENI. The CDR3 region has the DNA TGTGCCAGCTCACCTCCAGGGAAAGAGACCCAGTACTTC. Its protein is CASSPPGKETQYF.

The table lists this clone with a few counts. The V call is TRBV21-1, the J call TRBJ2-5; the listed D gene, TRBD2, was not tested against the DNA. TRBV21-1 is shown as a pseudogene. The CDR3 consists of 15 residues. In DNA form, the CDR3 reads TGTGCCAGCAGCAAGGAGGTGTACCTCCAAGAGACCCAGTACTTC. Translating it yields CASSKEVYLQETQYF.

The V call is TRBV29-1, the J call TRBJ2-3; D perhaps matches TRBD2 (5 bases). This CDR3 is 14 amino acids long. Germline V gives CDR1 SQVTM, CDR2 ANQGSEA. Trimming pared 3 bases from V and 1 base from J, leaving 11 bases between. CDR3 residues: CSVEGRERTDTQYF. CDR3 sequence (DNA): TGCAGCGTTGAGGGAAGGGAGCGCACAGATACGCAGTATTTT.

V is TRBV9 and J is TRBJ2-3, with D tentatively TRBD1 or TRBD2 (5 bases each). This CDR3 has 17 amino acids. Trimming pared 4 bases from V and 3 bases from J, leaving 21 bases between. Per the germline V gene, CDR1 is SGDLS and CDR2 is YYNGEE. The CDR3 sequence: CASSSAGLGRGTDTQYF. The CDR3 DNA reads TGTGCCAGCAGCTCAGCAGGTCTGGGGCGAGGGACAGATACGCAGTATTTT.